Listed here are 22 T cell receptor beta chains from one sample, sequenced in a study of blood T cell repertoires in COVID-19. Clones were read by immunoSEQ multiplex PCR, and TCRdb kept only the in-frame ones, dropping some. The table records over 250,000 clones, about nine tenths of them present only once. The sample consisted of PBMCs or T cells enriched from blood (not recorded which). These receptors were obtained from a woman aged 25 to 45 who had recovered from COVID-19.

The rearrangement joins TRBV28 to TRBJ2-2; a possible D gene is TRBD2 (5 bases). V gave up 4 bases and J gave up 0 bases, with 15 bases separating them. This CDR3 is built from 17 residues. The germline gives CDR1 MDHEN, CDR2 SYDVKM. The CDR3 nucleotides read TGTGCCAGCAGTTCTGGCGACACGGACTCGAACACCGGGGAGCTGTTTTTT. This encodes CASSSGDTDSNTGELFF.

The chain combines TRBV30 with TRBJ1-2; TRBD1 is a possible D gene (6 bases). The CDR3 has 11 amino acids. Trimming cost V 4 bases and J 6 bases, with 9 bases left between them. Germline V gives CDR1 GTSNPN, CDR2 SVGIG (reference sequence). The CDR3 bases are TGTGCCTGGACGACAGGCCATGGCTACACCTTC. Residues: CAWTTGHGYTF.

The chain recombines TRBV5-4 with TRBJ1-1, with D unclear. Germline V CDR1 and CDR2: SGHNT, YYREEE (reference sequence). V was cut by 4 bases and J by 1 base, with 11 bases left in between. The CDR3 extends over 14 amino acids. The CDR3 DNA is TGTGCCAGCAGCCCCCGAGGGTGGAACACTGAAGCTTTCTTT. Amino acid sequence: CASSPRGWNTEAFF.

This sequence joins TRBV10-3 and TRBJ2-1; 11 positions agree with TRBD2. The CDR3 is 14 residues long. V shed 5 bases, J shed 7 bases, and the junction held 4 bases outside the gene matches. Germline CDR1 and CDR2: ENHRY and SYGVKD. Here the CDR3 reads CAISKTSGGNEQFF. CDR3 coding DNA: TGTGCCATCAGTAAAACTAGCGGGGGTAATGAGCAGTTCTTC.

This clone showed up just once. This chain's CDR3 is CASRLRPGTGGINEQFF. CDR3 coding DNA: TGTGCAAGTCGCCTTCGACCCGGGACAGGGGGTATCAATGAGCAGTTCTTC. The genes are TRBV12-2 and TRBJ2-1; TRBD1 is taken as the D call from the table, unchecked against the DNA. TRBV12-2 counts as a pseudogene. The CDR3 has 17 residues.

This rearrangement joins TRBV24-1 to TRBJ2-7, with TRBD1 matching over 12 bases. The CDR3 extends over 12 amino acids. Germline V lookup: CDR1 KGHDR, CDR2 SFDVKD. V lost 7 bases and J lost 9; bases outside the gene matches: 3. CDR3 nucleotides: TGTGCCACCAGGGGACAGGGGGCACGGCAGTACTTC. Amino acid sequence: CATRGQGARQYF.

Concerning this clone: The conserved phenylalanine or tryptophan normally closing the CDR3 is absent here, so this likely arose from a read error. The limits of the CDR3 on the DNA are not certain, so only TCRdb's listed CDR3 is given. CDR3 sequence reads: CASSLEGRGGYAL. This chain connects TRBV13 to TRBJ1-2; the table's D call of TRBD1 was not tested on the DNA. Germline CDR1 is PRHDT and CDR2 is FYEKMQ (reference sequence). Including both end residues, the CDR3 is 13 amino acids long.

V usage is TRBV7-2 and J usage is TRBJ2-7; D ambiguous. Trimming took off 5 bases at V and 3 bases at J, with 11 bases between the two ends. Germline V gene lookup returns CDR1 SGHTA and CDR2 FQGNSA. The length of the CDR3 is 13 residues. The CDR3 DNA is TGTGCCAGCAGCCGTACAGTAGACTACGAGCAGTACTTC. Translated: CASSRTVDYEQYF.

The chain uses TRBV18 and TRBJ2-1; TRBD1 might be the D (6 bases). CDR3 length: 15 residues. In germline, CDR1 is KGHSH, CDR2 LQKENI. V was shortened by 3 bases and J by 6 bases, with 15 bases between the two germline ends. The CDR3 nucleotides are TGTGCCAGCTCACCGGGCCAGGGGTACGGCAATGAGCAGTTCTTC. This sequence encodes CASSPGQGYGNEQFF.

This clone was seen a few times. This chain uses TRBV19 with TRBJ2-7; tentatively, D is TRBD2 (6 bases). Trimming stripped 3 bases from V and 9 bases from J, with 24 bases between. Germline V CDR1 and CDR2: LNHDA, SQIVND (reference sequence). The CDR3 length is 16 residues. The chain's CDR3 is CASSMARAGLSTGQYF. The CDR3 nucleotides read TGTGCCAGTAGTATGGCCCGTGCGGGACTCTCTACGGGGCAGTACTTC. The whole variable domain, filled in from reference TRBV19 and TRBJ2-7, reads DGGITQSPKYLFRKEGQNVTLSCEQNLNHDAMYWYRQDPGQGLRLIYYSQIVNDFQKGDIAEGYSVSREKKESFPLTVTSAQKNPTAFYLCASSMARAGLSTGQYFGPGTRLTVT.

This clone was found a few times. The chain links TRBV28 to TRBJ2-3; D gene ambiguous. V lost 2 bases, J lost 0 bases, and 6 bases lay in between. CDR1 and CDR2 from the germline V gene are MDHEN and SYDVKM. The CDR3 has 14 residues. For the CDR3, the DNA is TGTGCCAGCAGTTTAACCACTAGCACAGATACGCAGTATTTT. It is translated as CASSLTTSTDTQYF.

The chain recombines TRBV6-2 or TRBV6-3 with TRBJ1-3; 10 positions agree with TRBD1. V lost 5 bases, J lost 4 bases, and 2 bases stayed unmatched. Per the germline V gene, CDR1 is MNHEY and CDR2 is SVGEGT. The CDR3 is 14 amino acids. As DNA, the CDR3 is TGTGCCAGCAGTCAGGGACAGGGGGGAAACACCATATATTTT. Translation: CASSQGQGGNTIYF.

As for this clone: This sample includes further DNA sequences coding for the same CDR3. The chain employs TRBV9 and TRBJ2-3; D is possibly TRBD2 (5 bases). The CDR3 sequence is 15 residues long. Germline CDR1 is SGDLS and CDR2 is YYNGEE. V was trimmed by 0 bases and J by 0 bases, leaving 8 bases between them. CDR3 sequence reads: CASSVVGGSTDTQYF. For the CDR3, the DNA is TGTGCCAGCAGCGTAGTTGGCGGGAGCACAGATACGCAGTATTTT.

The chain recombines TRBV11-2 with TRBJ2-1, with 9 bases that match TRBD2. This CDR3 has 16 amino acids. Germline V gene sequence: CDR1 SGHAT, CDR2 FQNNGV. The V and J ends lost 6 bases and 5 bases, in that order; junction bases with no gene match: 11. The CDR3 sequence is CASSLTPSGKNNEQFF. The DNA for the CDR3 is TGTGCCAGCAGTCTCACTCCTAGCGGGAAGAACAATGAGCAGTTCTTC.

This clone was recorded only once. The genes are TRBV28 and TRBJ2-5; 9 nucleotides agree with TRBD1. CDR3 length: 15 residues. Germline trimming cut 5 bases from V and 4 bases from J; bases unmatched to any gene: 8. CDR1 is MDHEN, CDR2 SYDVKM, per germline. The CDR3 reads CASSISQGAVETQYF. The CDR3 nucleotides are TGTGCCAGCAGTATCTCACAGGGGGCTGTAGAGACCCAGTACTTC.

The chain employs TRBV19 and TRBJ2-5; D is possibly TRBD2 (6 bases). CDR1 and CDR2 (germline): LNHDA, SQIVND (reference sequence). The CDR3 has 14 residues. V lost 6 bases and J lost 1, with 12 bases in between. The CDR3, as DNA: TGTGCCAGTAGCGAAGGGACTTTCCAAGAGACCCAGTACTTC. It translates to CASSEGTFQETQYF.

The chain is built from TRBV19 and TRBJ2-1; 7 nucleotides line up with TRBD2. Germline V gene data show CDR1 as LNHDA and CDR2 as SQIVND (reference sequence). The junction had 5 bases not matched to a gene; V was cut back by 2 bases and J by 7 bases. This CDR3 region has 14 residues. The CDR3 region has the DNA TGTGCCAGTAGTATATCTAGGACTAGTAATGAGCAGTTCTTC. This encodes CASSISRTSNEQFF.

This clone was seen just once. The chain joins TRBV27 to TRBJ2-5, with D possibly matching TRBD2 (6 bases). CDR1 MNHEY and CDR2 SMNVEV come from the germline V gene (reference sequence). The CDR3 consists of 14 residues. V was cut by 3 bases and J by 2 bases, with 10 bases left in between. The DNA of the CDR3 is TGTGCCAGCAGTTTGTATGGGACTCAAGAGACCCAGTACTTC. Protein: CASSLYGTQETQYF.

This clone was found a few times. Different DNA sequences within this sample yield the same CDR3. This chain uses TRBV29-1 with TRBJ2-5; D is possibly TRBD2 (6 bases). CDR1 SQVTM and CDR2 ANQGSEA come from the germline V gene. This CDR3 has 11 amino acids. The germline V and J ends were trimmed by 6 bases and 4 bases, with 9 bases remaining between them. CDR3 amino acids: CSVGGGETQYF. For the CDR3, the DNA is TGCAGCGTGGGGGGAGGAGAGACCCAGTACTTC. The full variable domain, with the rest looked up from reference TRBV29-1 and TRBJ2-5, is SAVISQKPSRDICQRGTSLTIQCQVDSQVTMMFWYRQQPGQSLTLIATANQGSEATYESGFVIDKFPISRPNLTFSTLTVSNMSPEDSSIYLCSVGGGETQYFGPGTRLLVL.

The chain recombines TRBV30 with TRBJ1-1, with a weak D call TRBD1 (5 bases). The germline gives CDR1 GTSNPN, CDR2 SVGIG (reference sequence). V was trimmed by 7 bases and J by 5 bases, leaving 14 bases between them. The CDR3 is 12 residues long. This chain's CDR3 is CAYRGRETEAFF. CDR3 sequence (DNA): TGTGCCTATAGGGGCAGGGAAACTGAAGCTTTCTTT.

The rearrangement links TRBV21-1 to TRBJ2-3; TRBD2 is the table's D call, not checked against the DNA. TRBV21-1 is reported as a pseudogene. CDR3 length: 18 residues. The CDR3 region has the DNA TGTGCCAGCAGCAAAGAGATTTTGCCTAGCGGGAGTACGGATACGCAGTATTTT. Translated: CASSKEILPSGSTDTQYF.

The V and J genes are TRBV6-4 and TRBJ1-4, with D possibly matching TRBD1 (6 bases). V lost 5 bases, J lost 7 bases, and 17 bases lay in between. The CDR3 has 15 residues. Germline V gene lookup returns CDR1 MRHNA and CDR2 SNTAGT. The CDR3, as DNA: TGTGCCAGCAGTTCGAACAGGGCGCGCGGTGAAAAACTGTTTTTT. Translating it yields CASSSNRARGEKLFF.